This TCR beta chain derives from a study of T cells in tuberculosis. The germline V gene encodes CDR1 LNHDA and CDR2 SQIVND (reference sequence). CDR3 length: 14 residues. The V end lost 6 bases, the J end lost 7 bases, and 19 bases lay between the germline ends. Assay: immunoSEQ multiplex PCR; the TCRdb copy retains only in-frame clones and omits some. The data hold 30,000 to 35,000 clones, with 80% to 95% observed a single time. The sample's time point: new active TB diagnosis, blood taken before or within 7 days of starting treatment. The sequence derives from an adult with tuberculosis. The input for sequencing was PBMCs, taken at tuberculosis diagnosis. The J gene is TRBJ2-7, the V gene TRBV19, with D perhaps matching TRBD2 (5 bases). The CDR3 DNA follows: TGTGCCAGTAGGGCTAGCAATTCCCCGGCGGAGCAGTACTTC. Its translation is CASRASNSPAEQYF.